These 29 T cell receptor beta chains came from one sample sequenced in a study of shared clonotypes between healthy human individuals. Terminally differentiated effector memory CD45RA+ cells were excluded from the naive CD8 cells, which were CD45RO-negative and positively selected for CCR7. The assay was immunoSEQ multiplex PCR, and TCRdb's table has in-frame clones only and misses some. The sample has around 580,000 clones; more than 95% are singletons. Sequenced sample: naive CD8+ T cells sorted from blood. The source is a young man in good health.

The rearrangement joins TRBV11-2 to TRBJ2-7; 7 nucleotides match TRBD1. The CDR3 covers 14 residues. CDR1 and CDR2 (germline): SGHAT, FQNNGV. V shed 4 bases and J 3 bases; nucleotides not matched to a gene: 6. The CDR3 sequence is CASSYGTASYEQYF. The DNA of the CDR3 is TGTGCCAGCAGCTATGGGACAGCGAGCTACGAGCAGTACTTC. The full variable domain, rest sourced from reference TRBV11-2 and TRBJ2-7, is EAGVAQSPRYKIIEKRQSVAFWCNPISGHATLYWYQQILGQGPKLLIQFQNNGVVDDSQLPKDRFSAERLKGVDSTLKIQPAKLEDSAVYLCASSYGTASYEQYFGPGTRLTVT.

This chain uses TRBV18 with TRBJ1-5, with a possible D match to TRBD1 (5 bases). Trimming took 3 bases from V and 0 from J, leaving 15 bases between them. Per the germline V gene, CDR1 is KGHSH and CDR2 is LQKENI. This CDR3 has 17 residues. The CDR3 nucleotides read TGTGCCAGCTCACCTACCTCCGGGACGCCTAGCAATCAGCCCCAGCATTTT. It encodes CASSPTSGTPSNQPQHF.

This clone was detected only once. The chain combines TRBV28 with TRBJ1-5, with D maybe TRBD1 (5 bases). Germline-derived CDR1 and CDR2 are MDHEN and SYDVKM. Trimming stripped 3 bases from V and 7 bases from J, with 10 bases between. The CDR3 is 13 residues long. The CDR3 DNA follows: TGTGCCAGCAGTTTGGGGCTGAAACAGCCCCAGCATTTT. Translating it yields CASSLGLKQPQHF.

The CDR3 DNA follows: TGTGCCAGCAGTTTTACGTGGAGAAGTGACAGGGACAATCAGCCCCAGCATTTT. As protein: CASSFTWRSDRDNQPQHF. The rearrangement links TRBV28 to TRBJ1-5, with TRBD1 identical over 7 bases. The CDR3 runs to 18 residues. Looked up from germline, CDR1 is MDHEN and CDR2 is SYDVKM. Germline trimming cut 3 bases from V and 3 bases from J; bases unmatched to any gene: 14.

V gene TRBV11-2 combines with J gene TRBJ2-3; D tentatively reads TRBD1 or TRBD2 (5 bases each). Germline values: CDR1 SGHAT, CDR2 FQNNGV. V gave up 5 bases and J gave up 2 bases, with 14 bases separating them. This CDR3 is built from 15 residues. The CDR3 nucleotides read TGTGCCAGCAGCGTTGAGGGGAGTTACACAGATACGCAGTATTTT. Its protein is CASSVEGSYTDTQYF.

This chain joins TRBV5-5 and TRBJ1-4, with a weak D call TRBD1 (5 bases). CDR1 and CDR2 from the germline V gene are SGHKS and YYEKEE (reference sequence). The V end lost 4 bases, the J end lost 0 bases, and 13 bases lay between the germline ends. This CDR3 spans 16 amino acids. The CDR3: CASSPGRIATNEKLFF. DNA of the CDR3: TGTGCCAGCAGCCCGGGACGGATTGCAACTAATGAAAAACTGTTTTTT.

The chain is built from TRBV7-9 and TRBJ2-1, with 7 bases aligning to TRBD2. V lost 5 bases to trimming and J lost 7 bases; unmatched junction nucleotides: 8. The germline gives CDR1 SEHNR, CDR2 FQNEAQ (reference sequence). This CDR3 contains 14 residues. CDR3 DNA: TGTGCCAGCAGCCCCCAGACTAGCTGGAATGAGCAGTTCTTC. The encoded protein is CASSPQTSWNEQFF.

The chain carries TRBV5-6 and TRBJ2-7; 7 nucleotides line up with TRBD2. Per germline, CDR1 SGHDT and CDR2 YYEEEE. Losses at the gene ends were 0 bases for V and 4 bases for J; bases not matched to a gene: 4. This CDR3 is 14 amino acids long. The CDR3 nucleotides read TGTGCCAGCAGCTTGGCCAACGGGGGGTACGAGCAGTACTTC. The encoded protein is CASSLANGGYEQYF.

The V gene is TRBV30, the J gene TRBJ2-7, with D possibly being TRBD2 (6 bases). The CDR3 totals 12 residues. Germline CDR1 reads GTSNPN; CDR2 reads SVGIG (reference sequence). The ends were cut back, 7 bases at V and 2 bases at J, with 12 bases in the middle. The CDR3 is CAFLSGTYEQYF. CDR3 DNA: TGTGCCTTCCTTAGCGGAACCTACGAGCAGTACTTC.

This sequence joins TRBV14 and TRBJ2-5; 9 nucleotides align to TRBD1. The ends lost 8 bases at V and 3 bases at J; junction bases unmatched: 4. Per germline, CDR1 SGHDN and CDR2 FVKESK. This CDR3 comprises 13 residues. The chain's CDR3 is CASRRDREETQYF. DNA of the CDR3: TGTGCCAGCCGGAGGGACAGGGAAGAGACCCAGTACTTC.

The V call is TRBV6-4, the J call TRBJ1-5; D gene ambiguous. Germline V gives CDR1 MRHNA, CDR2 SNTAGT. This CDR3 has 15 residues. Between the trimmed V and J ends, which lost 3 bases and 0 bases, there was a span of 9 bases. CDR3 sequence (DNA): TGTGCCAGCAGTGAAGGCTATAGTAGCAATCAGCCCCAGCATTTT. Amino acids: CASSEGYSSNQPQHF.

With regard to this clone: A read error may produce the germline difference seen at one junction end. The J gene is TRBJ2-7, the V gene TRBV4-1, with D possibly being TRBD1 (6 bases). The germline V gene has CDR1 MGHRA and CDR2 YSYEKL. CDR3 length: 12 residues. The chain's CDR3 is CASSHQGLEVQF. CDR3 DNA: TGCGCCAGCAGCCATCAGGGGCTGGAGGTTCAGTTC.

This clone was seen just once. The genes are TRBV13 and TRBJ2-1; 8 bases fit TRBD1. The ends lost 1 base at V and 5 bases at J; junction bases unmatched: 4. This CDR3 region has 15 residues. Germline V gene data show CDR1 as PRHDT and CDR2 as FYEKMQ (reference sequence). For the CDR3, the DNA is TGTGCCAGCAGCTTAGTCAGGGGGCTCGACAATGAGCAGTTCTTC. Translating it yields CASSLVRGLDNEQFF.

V usage is TRBV7-3 and J usage is TRBJ2-2; no clear D gene. Trimming removed 5 bases from V and 1 base from J, with 8 bases in between. Germline CDR1 reads SGHTA; CDR2 reads FQGTGA. This CDR3 is built from 14 residues. The CDR3 is CASSLDGNTGELFF. CDR3 nucleotides: TGTGCCAGCAGCCTGGACGGGAACACCGGGGAGCTGTTTTTT. Using reference TRBV7-3 and TRBJ2-2 for the parts outside the CDR3, the full variable domain is GAGVSQTPSNKVTEKGKYVELRCDPISGHTALYWYRQSLGQGPEFLIYFQGTGAADDSGLPNDRFFAVRPEGSVSTLKIQRTERGDSAVYLCASSLDGNTGELFFGEGSRLTVL.

This rearrangement joins TRBV5-1 to TRBJ1-5, with TRBD1 as a possible D gene (5 bases). Germline V gene sequence: CDR1 SGHRS, CDR2 YFSETQ. Trimming shortened V by 0 bases and J by 5 bases, and 12 bases separated the two germline ends. CDR3 length: 15 residues. CDR3 sequence (DNA): TGCGCCAGCAGCTTGGACAGCGGGGGATATCAGCCCCAGCATTTT. The encoded protein is CASSLDSGGYQPQHF. Based on the CDR3 plus reference TRBV5-1 and TRBJ1-5, the full variable domain is KAGVTQTPRYLIKTRGQQVTLSCSPISGHRSVSWYQQTPGQGLQFLFEYFSETQRNKGNFPGRFSGRQFSNSRSEMNVSTLELGDSALYLCASSLDSGGYQPQHFGDGTRLSIL.

The chain recombines TRBV7-6 with TRBJ2-7; no reliable D call. This CDR3 has 12 residues. Germline lookup yields CDR1 SGHVS and CDR2 FNYEAQ. V was cut by 4 bases and J by 0 bases, with 4 bases left in between. The DNA for the CDR3 is TGTGCCAGCAGCTCCATCTCCTACGAGCAGTACTTC. This sequence encodes CASSSISYEQYF.

The chain is built from TRBV19 and TRBJ1-5, with D tentatively TRBD1 (5 bases). The CDR3 runs to 17 residues. V gave up 2 bases and J gave up 7 bases, with 21 bases separating them. The germline V gene encodes CDR1 LNHDA and CDR2 SQIVND (reference sequence). CDR3 nucleotides: TGTGCCAGTAGTATAAGACAAGGGGCGCGGTTTTTACAGCCCCAGCATTTT. Protein: CASSIRQGARFLQPQHF.

This clone has a single count. The junction departs from the called germline gene at one end, perhaps through a read error. The CDR3 protein is CSFEVGTSGTYNEQFF. Here the CDR3 DNA reads TGCAGCTTTGAAGTTGGGACTAGCGGAACCTACAATGAGCAGTTCTTC. The chain recombines TRBV29-1 with TRBJ2-1; 11 bases align to TRBD2. CDR3 length: 16 residues. Germline CDR1 and CDR2: SQVTM and ANQGSEA.

The CDR3: CASSRTGTSSYNEQFF. CDR3 in DNA: TGCGCCAGCAGCCGAACCGGGACTAGCTCCTACAATGAGCAGTTCTTC. The chain carries TRBV4-3 and TRBJ2-1; the match to TRBD2 covers 8 bases. Germline values: CDR1 LGHNA, CDR2 YSLEER. The CDR3 is made up of 16 amino acids. The junction had 5 bases not matched to a gene; V was cut back by 4 bases and J by 0 bases.

The chain uses TRBV6-5 and TRBJ1-4; a weak D match, TRBD1 (5 bases). The CDR3 has 16 amino acids. The V gene lost 2 bases and the J gene lost 4 bases, with 14 bases spanning the gap. Germline V gene lookup returns CDR1 MNHEY and CDR2 SVGAGI. CDR3 residues: CASSYNPGLHNEKLFF. In nucleotides, the CDR3 is TGTGCCAGCAGTTACAACCCGGGACTGCATAATGAAAAACTGTTTTTT.

The V call is TRBV4-1, the J call TRBJ2-1; D ambiguous. Germline lookup yields CDR1 MGHRA and CDR2 YSYEKL. Trimming pared 3 bases from V and 6 bases from J, leaving 3 bases between. The CDR3 runs 11 residues. The CDR3 is CASSHVNEQFF. The CDR3 DNA sequence: TGCGCCAGCAGCCACGTCAATGAGCAGTTCTTC.

The chain has TRBV7-9 and TRBJ2-7; D assignment may be TRBD1 or TRBD2 (6 bases each). The germline V and J ends were trimmed by 5 bases and 1 base, with 15 bases remaining between them. Germline V gene data show CDR1 as SEHNR and CDR2 as FQNEAQ (reference sequence). The length of the CDR3 is 15 residues. The CDR3 here is CASSAPRRGSYEQYF. In DNA form, the CDR3 reads TGTGCCAGCAGCGCTCCGAGGAGGGGGTCCTACGAGCAGTACTTC.

This chain uses TRBV11-2 with TRBJ1-5; the match to TRBD1 covers 7 bases. V shed 0 bases and J 4 bases; nucleotides not matched to a gene: 3. This CDR3 comprises 15 residues. CDR1 is SGHAT and CDR2 is FQNNGV in the germline V gene. The CDR3 nucleotides are TGTGCCAGCAGCTTAGAGGCAGGGGGAAATCAGCCCCAGCATTTT. Encoded protein: CASSLEAGGNQPQHF.

The genes are TRBV5-4 and TRBJ2-7; 8 nucleotides align to TRBD2. The J segment lost 6 bases and the V segment lost 9 bases, leaving 14 bases of the junction unmatched. Germline lookup yields CDR1 SGHNT and CDR2 YYREEE (reference sequence). The CDR3 length is 14 residues. The CDR3 bases are TGTGCCACGGAACCGGCGGGAGGCCAGGGCGAGCAGTACTTC. As protein: CATEPAGGQGEQYF.

V is TRBV11-1 and J is TRBJ2-5; TRBD1 agrees at 11 bases. With V trimmed by 5 bases and J by 4 bases, 6 bases remained unmatched. In germline, CDR1 is SGHAT, CDR2 FQDESV (reference sequence). CDR3 length equals 15 residues. For the CDR3, the DNA is TGTGCCAGCAGCCCCTGGGACAGGGGGAGAGAGACCCAGTACTTC. Translating gives CASSPWDRGRETQYF.

The V call is TRBV27, the J call TRBJ2-7; TRBD2 agrees at 14 bases. J lost 5 bases, V lost 6 bases, and 6 bases had no gene match. Germline V gene data show CDR1 as MNHEY and CDR2 as SMNVEV (reference sequence). The CDR3 is 15 amino acids. In DNA form, the CDR3 reads TGTGCCAGCAGCCCCGGGACTAGCGGGAGAAACGAGCAGTACTTC. Protein product: CASSPGTSGRNEQYF.

The rearrangement uses TRBV6-5 and TRBJ1-1, with D possibly TRBD1 on 6 matching bases. The CDR3 loop spans 14 amino acids. From germline, CDR1 is MNHEY and CDR2 SVGAGI. V was pared by 5 bases and J by 2 bases, with 12 bases between. CDR3 loop: CASSRQVQNTEAFF. Here the CDR3 DNA reads TGTGCCAGCAGTAGACAGGTTCAAAACACTGAAGCTTTCTTT.

The J gene is TRBJ2-7, the V gene TRBV29-1; 8 bases agree with TRBD2. J was trimmed by 1 base and V by 3 bases; bases with no gene match: 5. The CDR3 length is 14 residues. Germline values: CDR1 SQVTM, CDR2 ANQGSEA. The CDR3 DNA is TGCAGCGTTGAGGGGGAGCGGGAGTCCTACGAGCAGTACTTC. The encoded protein is CSVEGERESYEQYF.

As DNA, the CDR3 is TGCGCCAGCAGCCTTTCACAGGGGGAACAGTTCTTC. This gives the protein CASSLSQGEQFF. This chain joins TRBV4-1 and TRBJ2-1, with 8 bases lining up with TRBD1. The CDR3 loop spans 12 amino acids. Germline V CDR1 and CDR2: MGHRA, YSYEKL. Unmatched junction bases numbered 6, after V lost 4 bases and J lost 13 bases.